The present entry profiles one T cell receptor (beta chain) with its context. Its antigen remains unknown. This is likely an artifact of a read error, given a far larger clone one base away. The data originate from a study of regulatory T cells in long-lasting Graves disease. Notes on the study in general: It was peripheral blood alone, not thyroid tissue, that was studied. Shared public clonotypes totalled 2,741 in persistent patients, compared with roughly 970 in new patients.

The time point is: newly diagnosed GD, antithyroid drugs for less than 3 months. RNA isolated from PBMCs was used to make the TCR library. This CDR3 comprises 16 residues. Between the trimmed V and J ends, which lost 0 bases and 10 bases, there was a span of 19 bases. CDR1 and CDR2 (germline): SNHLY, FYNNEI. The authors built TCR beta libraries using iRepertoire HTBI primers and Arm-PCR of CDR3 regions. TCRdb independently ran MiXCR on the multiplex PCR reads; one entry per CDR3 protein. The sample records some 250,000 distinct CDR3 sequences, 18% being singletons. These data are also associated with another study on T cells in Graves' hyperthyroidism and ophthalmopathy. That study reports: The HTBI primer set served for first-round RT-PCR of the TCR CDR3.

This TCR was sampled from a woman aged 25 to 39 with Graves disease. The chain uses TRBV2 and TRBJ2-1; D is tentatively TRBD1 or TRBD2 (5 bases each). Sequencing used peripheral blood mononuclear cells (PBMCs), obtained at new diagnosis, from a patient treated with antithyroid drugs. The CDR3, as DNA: TGTGCCAGCAGTGAAGCGACGGGACCCAAGTCCTACGAGCAGTTCTTC. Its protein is CASSEATGPKSYEQFF.